These 17 T cell receptor beta chains came from one sample sequenced in a study. TCRdb fed the RT-PCR reads into MiXCR, producing one record per CDR3 protein. Seen here are fewer than 800,000 distinct CDR3 sequences, approximately 15% observed once, and the top ten hold 3.6%. The sample was memory CD4+ T cells from blood. Source of these receptors: a female donor in good health, serving as a healthy control.

This chain uses TRBV12-3 or TRBV12-4 with TRBJ2-7; 9 positions agree with TRBD1. The V and J ends lost 6 bases and 4 bases, in that order; junction bases with no gene match: 7. This CDR3 is built from 14 residues. CDR3 bases: TGTGCCAGCAGGTGGGACAGGGAAGCGTACGAGCAGTACTTC. Translated, it gives CASRWDREAYEQYF.

This clonotype was recorded a few times. The chain carries TRBV9 and TRBJ1-2; 7 bases are shared with TRBD1. Germline CDR1 SGDLS, CDR2 YYNGEE. V gave up 4 bases and J gave up 0 bases; unmatched junction bases: 6. The CDR3 contains 15 residues. The CDR3 reads CASSPQTGANYGYTF. CDR3 bases: TGTGCCAGCAGCCCCCAAACAGGGGCTAACTATGGCTACACCTTC.

The chain carries TRBV9 and TRBJ2-3; TRBD1 agrees at 8 bases. The CDR3 length is 14 residues. Germline assignment: CDR1 SGDLS and CDR2 YYNGEE. V lost 3 bases, J lost 1 base, and 1 base stayed unmatched. CDR3 DNA sequence: TGTGCCAGCAGCGAGGGACAGGGCACAGATACGCAGTATTTT. The encoded protein is CASSEGQGTDTQYF.

The sample holds a few counts of this clonotype. One end of the junction fails to match germline, which may point to a read error. This chain uses TRBV20-1 with TRBJ2-1, with D tentatively TRBD1 (7 bases). The CDR3 runs 13 residues. Germline V gives CDR1 DFQATT, CDR2 SNEGSKA (reference sequence). For the CDR3, the DNA is TGTACCGCGCGGGACAGTACCTACAATGAGCAGTTCTTC. This sequence encodes CTARDSTYNEQFF.

This clonotype turned up a few times. The chain combines TRBV7-9 with TRBJ1-4, with 8 nucleotides matching TRBD1. Trimming took 5 bases from V and 3 from J; bases not matched to a gene: 8. Germline V gene data show CDR1 as SEHNR and CDR2 as FQNEAQ (reference sequence). The CDR3 loop spans 16 amino acids. The CDR3 coding sequence is TGTGCCAGCAGCCAGACAGTGACAGGGGCTAATGAAAAACTGTTTTTT. Amino acids: CASSQTVTGANEKLFF.

Concerning this clonotype: Sequence at one end of the junction differs from germline and may be a read error. The DNA of the CDR3 is TGTGCCAGCAGCTTGGACAGGGAAGGCGAAGGTTTCTTT. Translation gives CASSLDREGEGFF. V usage is TRBV5-5 and J usage is TRBJ1-1; a possible D gene is TRBD1 (6 bases). This CDR3 contains 13 residues. The germline CDR1 and CDR2 sequences are SGHKS and YYEKEE (reference sequence).

This clonotype was seen only a few times. The chain recombines TRBV4-3 with TRBJ2-3; 7 nucleotides align to TRBD1. The CDR3 covers 16 residues. The V and J ends lost 9 bases and 1 base, in that order; junction bases with no gene match: 13. Per germline, CDR1 LGHNA and CDR2 YSLEER. CDR3 bases: TGCGCCAGTACCGGCCAGGGACAGAAGGGCACAGATACGCAGTATTTT. Translation gives CASTGQGQKGTDTQYF.

The V gene is TRBV30, the J gene TRBJ2-2; 9 bases align to TRBD2. This CDR3 has 14 amino acids. V gave up 5 bases and J gave up 4 bases; unmatched junction bases: 5. Germline V gene sequence: CDR1 GTSNPN, CDR2 SVGIG (reference sequence). Here the CDR3 DNA reads TGTGCCTGGCTTGGACTAGCGTCCACCGGGGAGCTGTTTTTT. Its translation: CAWLGLASTGELFF.

V is TRBV6-2 or TRBV6-3 and J is TRBJ1-6; tentative D call: TRBD1 (5 bases). Germline CDR1 and CDR2: MNHEY and SVGEGT. Between the trimmed V and J ends, which lost 2 bases and 0 bases, there was a span of 14 bases. This CDR3 has 18 residues. The CDR3: CASSYPPGRSSYNSPLHF. CDR3 sequence (DNA): TGTGCCAGCAGTTACCCGCCGGGACGGAGCTCCTATAATTCACCCCTCCACTTT.

This clonotype was recorded at least ten times. The chain has TRBV7-2 and TRBJ2-5; maybe TRBD2 (6 bases). This CDR3 comprises 16 residues. The ends were cut back, 5 bases at V and 10 bases at J, with 26 bases in the middle. The germline V gene encodes CDR1 SGHTA and CDR2 FQGNSA. CDR3 loop: CASSIASTGGGKVQYF. In nucleotides, the CDR3 is TGTGCCAGCAGCATTGCGTCGACCGGAGGCGGGAAGGTCCAGTACTTC.

This clonotype was found a few times. The rearrangement joins TRBV4-1 to TRBJ1-3; no clear D. V was trimmed by 0 bases and J by 5 bases, leaving 14 bases between them. Germline loops: CDR1 MGHRA, CDR2 YSYEKL. The length of the CDR3 is 16 residues. The CDR3 DNA follows: TGCGCCAGCAGCCAAGAGCCTCGGGGAGGGCGAAACACCATATATTTT. It codes for CASSQEPRGGRNTIYF.

The sample holds a few counts of this clonotype. The chain links TRBV7-2 to TRBJ2-3; the match to TRBD2 covers 11 bases. Germline CDR1 reads SGHTA; CDR2 reads FQGNSA. V lost 0 bases to trimming and J lost 4 bases; unmatched junction nucleotides: 6. This CDR3 is 17 amino acids long. As DNA, the CDR3 is TGTGCCAGCAGCTTAGCGCTAGCGGGGGGCGGCGCAGATACGCAGTATTTT. It yields the protein CASSLALAGGGADTQYF.

The V and J genes are TRBV27 and TRBJ2-6; TRBD1 matches at 8 bases. The CDR3 length is 17 residues. CDR1 MNHEY and CDR2 SMNVEV come from the germline V gene (reference sequence). V was pared by 6 bases and J by 0 bases, with 7 bases of the junction left unmatched. CDR3 sequence reads: CASRRSGQVSGANVLTF. DNA for the CDR3: TGTGCCAGCAGGCGATCGGGACAGGTCTCTGGGGCCAACGTCCTGACTTTC.

This clonotype was detected a few times. The V and J genes are TRBV7-2 and TRBJ2-5; D gene unclear. The V end lost 3 bases, the J end lost 3 bases, and 8 bases lay between the germline ends. The CDR3 is 13 amino acids. The germline V gene has CDR1 SGHTA and CDR2 FQGNSA. For the CDR3, the DNA is TGTGCCAGCAGCTTCGTGCGAGAAGAGACCCAGTACTTC. It specifies CASSFVREETQYF.

This clonotype appeared a few times. The CDR3 here is CASSSRQGRAEGLFF. In DNA form, the CDR3 reads TGTGCCAGCAGCTCGAGGCAGGGTAGGGCTGAGGGACTGTTTTTT. The chain has TRBV7-2 and TRBJ1-4; TRBD1 is a possible D gene (5 bases). The V end was cut by 4 bases, the J end by 13 bases, with 22 bases between. Germline V gene lookup returns CDR1 SGHTA and CDR2 FQGNSA. The CDR3 loop spans 15 amino acids.

The genes are TRBV20-1 and TRBJ1-2; 8 bases are a match to TRBD1. CDR1 and CDR2 (germline): DFQATT, SNEGSKA (reference sequence). The CDR3 covers 14 residues. V dropped 5 bases and J dropped 3; count of bases not matched to a gene: 8. The CDR3 spells CSASLRQGYYGYTF. DNA of the CDR3: TGCAGTGCTTCCCTGAGACAGGGGTACTATGGCTACACCTTC.

The chain links TRBV7-3 to TRBJ2-1; D could derive from TRBD1 or TRBD2 (5 bases each). V was trimmed by 6 bases and J by 13 bases, leaving 19 bases between them. The CDR3 consists of 13 residues. The germline V gene encodes CDR1 SGHTA and CDR2 FQGTGA. Written as DNA, the CDR3 is TGTGCCAGCAGTGAATTAGGGGCGGGTGAACAGTTCTTC. Translation gives CASSELGAGEQFF.